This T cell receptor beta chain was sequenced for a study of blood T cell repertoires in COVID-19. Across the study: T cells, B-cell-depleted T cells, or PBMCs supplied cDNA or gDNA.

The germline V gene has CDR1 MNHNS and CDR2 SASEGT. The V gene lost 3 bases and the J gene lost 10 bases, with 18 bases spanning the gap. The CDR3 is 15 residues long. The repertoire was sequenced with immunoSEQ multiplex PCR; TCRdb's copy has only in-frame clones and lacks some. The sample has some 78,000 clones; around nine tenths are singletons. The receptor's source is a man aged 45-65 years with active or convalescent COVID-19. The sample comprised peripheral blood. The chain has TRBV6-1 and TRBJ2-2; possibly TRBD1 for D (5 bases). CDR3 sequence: CASSESGTGTKELFF. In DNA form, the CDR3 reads TGTGCCAGCAGTGAGTCTGGAACAGGAACTAAGGAGCTGTTTTTT.